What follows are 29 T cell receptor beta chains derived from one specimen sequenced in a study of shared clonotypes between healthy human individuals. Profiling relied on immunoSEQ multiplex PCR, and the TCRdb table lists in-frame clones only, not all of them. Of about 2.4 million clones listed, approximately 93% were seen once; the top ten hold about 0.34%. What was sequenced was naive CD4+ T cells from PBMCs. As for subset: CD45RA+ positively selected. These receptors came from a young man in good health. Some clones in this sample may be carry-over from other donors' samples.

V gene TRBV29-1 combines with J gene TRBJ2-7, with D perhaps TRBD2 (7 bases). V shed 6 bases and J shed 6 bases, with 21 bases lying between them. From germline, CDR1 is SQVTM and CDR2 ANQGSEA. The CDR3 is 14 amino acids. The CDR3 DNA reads TGCAGCGTGAAGGGGGGGCGGCCCATGGGCGAGCAGTACTTC. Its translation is CSVKGGRPMGEQYF.

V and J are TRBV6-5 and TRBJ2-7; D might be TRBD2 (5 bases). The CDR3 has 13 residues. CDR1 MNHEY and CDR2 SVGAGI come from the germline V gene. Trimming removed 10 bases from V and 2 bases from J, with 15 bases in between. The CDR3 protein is CATQYPGTYEQYF. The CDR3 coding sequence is TGTGCCACCCAGTACCCGGGGACCTACGAGCAGTACTTC.

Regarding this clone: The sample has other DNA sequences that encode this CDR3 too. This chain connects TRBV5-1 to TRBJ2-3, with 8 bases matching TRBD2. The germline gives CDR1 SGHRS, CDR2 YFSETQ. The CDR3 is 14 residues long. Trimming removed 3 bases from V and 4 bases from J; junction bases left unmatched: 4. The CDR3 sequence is CASSWGLGADTQYF. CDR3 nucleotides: TGCGCCAGCAGCTGGGGACTAGGCGCAGATACGCAGTATTTT.

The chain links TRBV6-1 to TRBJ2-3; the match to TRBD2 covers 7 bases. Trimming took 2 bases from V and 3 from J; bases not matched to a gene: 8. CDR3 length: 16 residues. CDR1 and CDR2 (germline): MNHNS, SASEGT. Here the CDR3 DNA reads TGTGCCAGCAGTGAAATGGCGGGAGTAGGTACAGATACGCAGTATTTT. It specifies CASSEMAGVGTDTQYF.

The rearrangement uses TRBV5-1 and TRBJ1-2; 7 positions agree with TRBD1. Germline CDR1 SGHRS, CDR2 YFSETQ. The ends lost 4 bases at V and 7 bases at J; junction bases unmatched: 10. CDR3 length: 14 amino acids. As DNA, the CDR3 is TGCGCCAGCAGCGGGGACAGTCTGGGTTTTGGCTACACCTTC. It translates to CASSGDSLGFGYTF.

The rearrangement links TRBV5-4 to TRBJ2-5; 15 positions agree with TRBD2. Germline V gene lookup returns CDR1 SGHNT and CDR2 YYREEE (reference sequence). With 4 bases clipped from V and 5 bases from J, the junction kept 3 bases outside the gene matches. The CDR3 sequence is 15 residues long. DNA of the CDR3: TGTGCCAGCAGCAGGACTAGCGGGAGGGAGGAGACCCAGTACTTC. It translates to CASSRTSGREETQYF.

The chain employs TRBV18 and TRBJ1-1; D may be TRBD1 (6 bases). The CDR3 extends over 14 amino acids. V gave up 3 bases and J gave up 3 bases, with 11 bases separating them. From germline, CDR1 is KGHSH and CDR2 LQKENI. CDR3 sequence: CASSPTAGDTEAFF. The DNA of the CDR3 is TGTGCCAGCTCACCTACCGCAGGGGACACTGAAGCTTTCTTT.

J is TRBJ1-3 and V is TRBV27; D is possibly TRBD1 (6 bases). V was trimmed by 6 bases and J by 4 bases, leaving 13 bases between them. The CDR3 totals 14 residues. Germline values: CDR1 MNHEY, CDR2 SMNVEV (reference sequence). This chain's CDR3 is CASSMQGRGNTIYF. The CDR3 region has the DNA TGTGCCAGCAGCATGCAGGGGCGCGGAAACACCATATATTTT.

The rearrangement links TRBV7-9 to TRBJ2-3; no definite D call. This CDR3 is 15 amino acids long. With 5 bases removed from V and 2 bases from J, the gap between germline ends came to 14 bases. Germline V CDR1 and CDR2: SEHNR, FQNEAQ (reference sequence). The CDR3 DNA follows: TGTGCCAGCAGCCGCCTAGGAGCTTCCACAGATACGCAGTATTTT. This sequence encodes CASSRLGASTDTQYF.

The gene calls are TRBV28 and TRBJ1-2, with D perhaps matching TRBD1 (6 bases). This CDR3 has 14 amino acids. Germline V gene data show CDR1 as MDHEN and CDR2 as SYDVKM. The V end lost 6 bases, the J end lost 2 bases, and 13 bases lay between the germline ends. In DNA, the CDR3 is TGTGCCAGCAGCGGCACAGGGTCCAACTATGGCTACACCTTC. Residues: CASSGTGSNYGYTF.

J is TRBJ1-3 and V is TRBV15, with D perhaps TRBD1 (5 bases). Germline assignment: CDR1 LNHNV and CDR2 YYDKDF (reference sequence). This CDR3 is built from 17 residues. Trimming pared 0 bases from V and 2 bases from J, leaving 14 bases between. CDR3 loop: CATSRDLVKGTGNTIYF. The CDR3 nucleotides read TGTGCCACCAGCAGAGATTTAGTAAAGGGGACTGGAAACACCATATATTTT.

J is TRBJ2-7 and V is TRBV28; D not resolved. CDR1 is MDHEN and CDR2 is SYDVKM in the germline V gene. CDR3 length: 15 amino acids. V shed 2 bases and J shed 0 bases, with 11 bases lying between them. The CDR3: CASSLGFPDSYEQYF. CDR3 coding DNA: TGTGCCAGCAGTTTAGGTTTTCCGGACTCCTACGAGCAGTACTTC.

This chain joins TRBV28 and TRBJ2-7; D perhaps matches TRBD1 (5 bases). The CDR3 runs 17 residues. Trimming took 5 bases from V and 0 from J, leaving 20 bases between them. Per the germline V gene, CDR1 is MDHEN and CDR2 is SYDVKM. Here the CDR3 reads CASSTYRQRDPSYEQYF. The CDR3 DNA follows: TGTGCCAGCAGTACCTACAGGCAACGAGACCCCTCCTACGAGCAGTACTTC.

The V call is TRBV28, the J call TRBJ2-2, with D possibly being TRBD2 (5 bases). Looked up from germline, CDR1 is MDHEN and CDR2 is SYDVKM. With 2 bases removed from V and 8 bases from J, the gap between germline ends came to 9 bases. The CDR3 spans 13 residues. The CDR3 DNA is TGTGCCAGCAGTTTAGAGGGCTCTGGGGAGCTGTTTTTT. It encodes CASSLEGSGELFF.

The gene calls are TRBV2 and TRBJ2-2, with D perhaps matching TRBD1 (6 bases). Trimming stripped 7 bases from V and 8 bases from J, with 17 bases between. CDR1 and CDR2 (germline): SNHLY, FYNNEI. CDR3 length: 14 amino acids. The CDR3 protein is CASKLQGVRGELFF. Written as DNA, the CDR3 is TGTGCCAGCAAGCTACAGGGAGTAAGAGGGGAGCTGTTTTTT.

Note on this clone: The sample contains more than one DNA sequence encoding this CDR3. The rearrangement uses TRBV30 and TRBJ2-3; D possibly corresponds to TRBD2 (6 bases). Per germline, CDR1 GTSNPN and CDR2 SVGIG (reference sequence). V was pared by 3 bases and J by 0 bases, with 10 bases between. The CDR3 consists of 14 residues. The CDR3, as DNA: TGTGCCTGGAGCACCGGGACTAGCACAGATACGCAGTATTTT. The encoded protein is CAWSTGTSTDTQYF.

The CDR3 is CASTPRGADTQYF. Here the CDR3 DNA reads TGTGCCAGCACACCAAGGGGGGCAGATACGCAGTATTTT. This chain joins TRBV27 and TRBJ2-3; possibly TRBD1 or TRBD2 for D (6 bases each). Germline-derived CDR1 and CDR2 are MNHEY and SMNVEV (reference sequence). V lost 7 bases to trimming and J lost 4 bases, with 12 bases between them. This CDR3 region has 13 residues.

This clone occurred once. Written as DNA, the CDR3 is TGCAGCGGCGTAGGAAATGGAAACACCATATATTTT. This translates into CSGVGNGNTIYF. This chain joins TRBV29-1 and TRBJ1-3; no reliable D call. CDR3 size: 12 residues. V lost 7 bases to trimming and J lost 3 bases, with 10 bases between them. Germline CDR1 and CDR2: SQVTM and ANQGSEA.

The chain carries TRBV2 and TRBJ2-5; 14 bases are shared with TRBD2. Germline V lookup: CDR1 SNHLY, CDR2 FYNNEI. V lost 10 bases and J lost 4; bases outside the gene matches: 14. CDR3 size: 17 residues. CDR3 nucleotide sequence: TGTGCCACCCGATGGGGGACTAGCGGGAGCGGGGGAGAGACCCAGTACTTC. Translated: CATRWGTSGSGGETQYF.

The CDR3 is CASSLTRSDEQFF. The CDR3 DNA reads TGTGCCAGCAGCTTAACTCGTAGCGATGAGCAGTTCTTC. The chain is built from TRBV7-3 and TRBJ2-1, with D possibly TRBD2 on 5 matching bases. The CDR3 contains 13 residues. Germline V gene lookup returns CDR1 SGHTA and CDR2 FQGTGA. Trimming left V 0 bases short and J 8 bases short, with 8 bases between.

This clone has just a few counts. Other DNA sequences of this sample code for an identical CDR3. DNA of the CDR3: TGTGCCAGCAGAGGGACGGGGAACACTGAAGCTTTCTTT. As protein: CASRGTGNTEAFF. V gene TRBV2 combines with J gene TRBJ1-1; perhaps TRBD1 as D (5 bases). Germline assignment: CDR1 SNHLY and CDR2 FYNNEI. The CDR3 has 13 amino acids. Deletions cut 6 bases from V and 1 base from J, with 9 bases between.

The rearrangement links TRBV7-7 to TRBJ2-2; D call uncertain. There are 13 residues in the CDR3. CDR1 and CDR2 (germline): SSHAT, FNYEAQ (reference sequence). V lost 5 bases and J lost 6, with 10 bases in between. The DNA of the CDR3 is TGTGCCAGCAGCCCTAGTGGGTCCGGGGAGCTGTTTTTT. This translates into CASSPSGSGELFF.

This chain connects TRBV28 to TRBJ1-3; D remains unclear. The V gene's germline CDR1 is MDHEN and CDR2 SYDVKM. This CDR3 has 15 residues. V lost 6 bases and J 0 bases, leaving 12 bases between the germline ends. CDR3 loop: CASRISRSSGNTIYF. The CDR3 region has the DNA TGTGCCAGCAGGATAAGCAGAAGCTCTGGAAACACCATATATTTT.

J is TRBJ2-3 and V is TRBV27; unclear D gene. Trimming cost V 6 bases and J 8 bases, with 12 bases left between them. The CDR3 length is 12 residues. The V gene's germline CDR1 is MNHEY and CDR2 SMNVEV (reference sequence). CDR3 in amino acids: CASRYLGGTQYF. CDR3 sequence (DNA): TGTGCCAGCAGATACTTAGGCGGTACGCAGTATTTT.

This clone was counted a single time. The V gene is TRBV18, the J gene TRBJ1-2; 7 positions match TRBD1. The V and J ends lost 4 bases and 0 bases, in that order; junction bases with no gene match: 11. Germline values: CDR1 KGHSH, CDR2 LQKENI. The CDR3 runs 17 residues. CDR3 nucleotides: TGTGCCAGCTCACTAAAAAAGGGACAGCAAGCTAACTATGGCTACACCTTC. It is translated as CASSLKKGQQANYGYTF.

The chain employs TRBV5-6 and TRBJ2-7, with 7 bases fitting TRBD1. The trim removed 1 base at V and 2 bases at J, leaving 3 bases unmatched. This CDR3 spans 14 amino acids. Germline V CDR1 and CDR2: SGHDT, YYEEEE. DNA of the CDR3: TGTGCCAGCAGCTTGTGGGACAGCACCTACGAGCAGTACTTC. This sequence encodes CASSLWDSTYEQYF.

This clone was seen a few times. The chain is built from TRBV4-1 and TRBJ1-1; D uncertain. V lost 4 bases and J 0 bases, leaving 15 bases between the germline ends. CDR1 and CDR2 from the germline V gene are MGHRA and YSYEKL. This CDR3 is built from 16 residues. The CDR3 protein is CASSLPTTGMNTEAFF. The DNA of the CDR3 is TGCGCCAGCAGCCTGCCTACAACGGGGATGAACACTGAAGCTTTCTTT.

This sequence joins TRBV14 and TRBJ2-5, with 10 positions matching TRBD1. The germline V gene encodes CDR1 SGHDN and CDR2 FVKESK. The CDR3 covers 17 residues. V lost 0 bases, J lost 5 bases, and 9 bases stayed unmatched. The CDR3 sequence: CASSQDSGTGERETQYF. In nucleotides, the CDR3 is TGTGCCAGCAGCCAAGACTCAGGGACAGGGGAAAGGGAGACCCAGTACTTC.

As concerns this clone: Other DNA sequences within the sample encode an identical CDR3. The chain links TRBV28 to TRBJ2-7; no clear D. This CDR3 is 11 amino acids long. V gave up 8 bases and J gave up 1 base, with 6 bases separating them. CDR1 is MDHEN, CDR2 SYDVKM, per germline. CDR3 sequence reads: CASGPSYEQYF. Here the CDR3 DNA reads TGTGCCAGCGGTCCATCCTACGAGCAGTACTTC.